Below are 3 T cell receptor beta chains sequenced from a single sample in a study of T-cell memory formation after mild COVID-19 (dated by TCRdb to about 2021). Libraries were prepared through 5' RACE. Sequenced on an Illumina NovaSeq 6000. TCRdb cleaned the public reads at Q25 with fastp, built clones with MiXCR and kept in-frame beta chains. Each entry merges the rows of one CDR3 protein and shows their most common DNA and genes. Counted in this sample were about half a million distinct CDR3 sequences; around a sixth of them appeared once. The ten largest clonotypes hold more than 9% of the sample. The sample taken for sequencing was PBMCs or a T cell subset sorted from them (not recorded which). The receptors originated from an adult woman who had mild COVID-19 (a few samples of this study predate the infection). The sample titles of this study are shuffled in the database, so cell type and time point are left out; the donor was told from shared clones.

The chain recombines TRBV6-5 with TRBJ2-7; TRBD2 agrees at 9 bases. CDR1 and CDR2 (germline): MNHEY, SVGAGI. The CDR3 spans 15 residues. The junction had 6 bases not matched to a gene; V was cut back by 4 bases and J by 2 bases. The CDR3 loop reads CASSSGLAETYEQYF. CDR3 nucleotides: TGTGCCAGCAGTTCGGGACTAGCAGAAACCTACGAGCAGTACTTC.

In this sample, this clonotype turned up a few times. In nucleotides, the CDR3 is TGTGCCAGCAGTTTAAGGGCCCGGCAGGAGCAGTACTTC. Translating it yields CASSLRARQEQYF. This rearrangement joins TRBV12-3 or TRBV12-4 to TRBJ2-7, with D unclear. The CDR3 extends over 13 amino acids. V was pared by 2 bases and J by 7 bases, with 12 bases between.

The chain links TRBV4-3 to TRBJ2-1; tentative D call: TRBD2 (6 bases). The length of the CDR3 is 16 residues. Per the germline V gene, CDR1 is LGHNA and CDR2 is YSLEER. The V and J ends lost 0 bases and 8 bases respectively, with 17 bases between them. The CDR3 coding sequence is TGCGCCAGCAGCCAAGATCGGAATAGCGGCGTTGATGAGCAGTTCTTC. This encodes CASSQDRNSGVDEQFF.